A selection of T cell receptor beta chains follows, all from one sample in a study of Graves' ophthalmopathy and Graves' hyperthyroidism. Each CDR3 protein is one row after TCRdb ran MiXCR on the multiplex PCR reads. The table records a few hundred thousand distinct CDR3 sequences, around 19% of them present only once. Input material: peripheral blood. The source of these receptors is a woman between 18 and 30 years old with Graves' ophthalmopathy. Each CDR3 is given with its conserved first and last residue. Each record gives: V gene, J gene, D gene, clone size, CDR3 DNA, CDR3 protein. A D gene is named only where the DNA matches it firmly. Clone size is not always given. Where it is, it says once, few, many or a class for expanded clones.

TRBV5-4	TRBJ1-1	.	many	TGTGCCAGCAGCTTGGTCGCGGTGAATGGGGTCCCAGGGGACACTGAAGCTTTCTTT	CASSLVAVNGVPGDTEAFF
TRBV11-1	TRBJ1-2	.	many	TGTGCCAGCAGCTTAGGGCCGGCGGGGGCGCAGAAGGGTGGCTACACCTTC	CASSLGPAGAQKGGYTF
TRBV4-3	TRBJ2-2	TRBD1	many	TGCGCCAGCAGCCAGGGGACAGGGGACACCGGGGAGCTGTTTTTT	CASSQGTGDTGELFF
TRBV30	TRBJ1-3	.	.	TGTGCCTGGACCTGCGCTTACGGGACCCATGGAAACACCATATATTTT	CAWTCAYGTHGNTIYF
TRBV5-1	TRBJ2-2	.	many	TGCGCCACCCAGGAAGAGGGCCAGGGGTACACCGGGGAGCTGTTTTTT	CATQEEGQGYTGELFF
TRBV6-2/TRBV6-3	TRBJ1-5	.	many	TGTGCCAGCAGTTACGAGGGGAGCACCTTCCAGCCCCAGCATTTT	CASSYEGSTFQPQHF
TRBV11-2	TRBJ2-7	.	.	TGTGCCAGCAGCTATCGCCGGATTTACGAGCAGTACTTC	CASSYRRIYEQYF
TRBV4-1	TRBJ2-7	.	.	TGCGCCAGCAGCCATGAAAGTAGCGAGCAGTACTTC	CASSHESSEQYF
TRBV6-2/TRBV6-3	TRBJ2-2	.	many	TGTGCCAGCAGTTACTTCGGTGGGACCGGGGAGCTGTTTTTT	CASSYFGGTGELFF
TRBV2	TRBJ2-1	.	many	TGTGCCAGCAACTCTGAAAAGCATCATGAGCAGTTCTTC	CASNSEKHHEQFF
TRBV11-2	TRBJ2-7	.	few	TGTGCCAGCAGCTTACCCCCCCGGGCCTATGGAGTCTACGAGCAGTACTTC	CASSLPPRAYGVYEQYF
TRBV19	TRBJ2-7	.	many	TGTGCCAGTAGTGGGGCCCCCGGCGGCACCTACGAGCAGTACTTC	CASSGAPGGTYEQYF
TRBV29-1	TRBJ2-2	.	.	TGCAGCGTTGTATCAAACACCGGGGAGCTGTTTTTT	CSVVSNTGELFF
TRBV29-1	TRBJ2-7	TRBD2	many	TGCAGCGTTTTGGCGGGAGGTACCTACGAGCAGTACTTC	CSVLAGGTYEQYF
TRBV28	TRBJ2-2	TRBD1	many	TGTGCCAGCAGTGCCAGGACAGGGAATACCGGGGAGCTGTTTTTT	CASSARTGNTGELFF
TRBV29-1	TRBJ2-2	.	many	TGCAGCGTTCCAGGAGAGGGGATGGCCGGGGAGCTGTTTTTT	CSVPGEGMAGELFF
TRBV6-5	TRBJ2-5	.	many	TGTGCCAGCAGTTATCTCCCCCACAGAGTCGGACAAGAGACCCAGTACTTC	CASSYLPHRVGQETQYF
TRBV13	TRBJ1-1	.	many	TGTGCCAGCAGCCCTCTTTTGGCTGAAGCTTTCTTT	CASSPLLAEAFF
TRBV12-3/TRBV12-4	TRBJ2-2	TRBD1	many	TGTGCCAGCAGCCGAGACAGGGGGCTTACCGGGGAGCTGTTTTTT	CASSRDRGLTGELFF
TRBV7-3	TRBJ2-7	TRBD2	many	TGTGCCAGCAGCATCGGGACTAGCGGGGCCGACGAGCAGTACTTC	CASSIGTSGADEQYF
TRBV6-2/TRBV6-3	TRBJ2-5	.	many	TGTGCCAGCAGTTACCGAAATCCGCCGACCCAGTACTTC	CASSYRNPPTQYF
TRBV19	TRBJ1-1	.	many	TGTGCCAGTAGTATAGAGTGGAAGGACGCTGAAGCTTTCTTT	CASSIEWKDAEAFF
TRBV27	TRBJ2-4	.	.	TGTGCCAGCAGCAAGTTAGGGACCAGCAGGGGAGAAGCCAAAAACATTCAGTACTTC	CASSKLGTSRGEAKNIQYF
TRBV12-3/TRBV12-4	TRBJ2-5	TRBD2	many	TGTGCCAGCAGTTTAATCCGGTCTAGCGGGCAAGAGACCCAGTACTTC	CASSLIRSSGQETQYF
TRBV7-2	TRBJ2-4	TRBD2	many	TGTGCCAGCAGCTCGCAGGGACTAAAAAACATTCAGTACTTC	CASSSQGLKNIQYF
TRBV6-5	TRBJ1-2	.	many	TGTGCCAGCAGTTACCCGCAAGGGAATGCAGGCTATGGCTACACCTTC	CASSYPQGNAGYGYTF
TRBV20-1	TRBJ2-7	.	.	TGCAGTGCTAGAGAGGGGCCCTACGAGCAGTACTTC	CSAREGPYEQYF
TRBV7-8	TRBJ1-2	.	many	TGTGCCAGCAGCTTAGCGCACGGAGACTCTTCTGGCTACACCTTC	CASSLAHGDSSGYTF
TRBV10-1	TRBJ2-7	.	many	TGCGCCAGCACGTCGCCGATGGCTATTTTCTACGAGCAGTACTTC	CASTSPMAIFYEQYF
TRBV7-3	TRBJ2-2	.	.	TGTGCCAGCAGCCTAATACCCTCGGTCACCGGGGAGCTGTTTTTT	CASSLIPSVTGELFF
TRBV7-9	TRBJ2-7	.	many	TGTGCCAGCAGCTTAGTAGGGGCGAGGTCCTACGAGCAGTACTTC	CASSLVGARSYEQYF
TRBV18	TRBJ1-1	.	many	TGTGCCAGCTCCCCAGTTGTGGGAAAGGACACTGAAGCTTTCTTT	CASSPVVGKDTEAFF
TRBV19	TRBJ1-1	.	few	TGTGCCAGTAGTATGTTTGGACTAGCGAACACTGAAGCTTTCTTT	CASSMFGLANTEAFF
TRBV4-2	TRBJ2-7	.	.	TGTGCCAGCAGCTTCACGGCCAGCGCGTCCTACGAGCAGTACTTC	CASSFTASASYEQYF
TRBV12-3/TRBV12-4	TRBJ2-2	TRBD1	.	TGTGCCAGCAGTTTAGGCGGGACAGGGTCCGGGGAGCTGTTTTTT	CASSLGGTGSGELFF
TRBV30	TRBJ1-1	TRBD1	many	TGTGCCTGGATTGGGGGGACAGATCCCATGAACACTGAAGCTTTCTTT	CAWIGGTDPMNTEAFF
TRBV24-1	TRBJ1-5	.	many	TGTGCCACCAGTGATTTTGAAGGGGTTGGCAATCAGCCCCAGCATTTT	CATSDFEGVGNQPQHF
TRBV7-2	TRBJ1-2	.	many	TGTGCCAGCAGCTTCCTAGGGACAACTAACTATGGCTACACCTTC	CASSFLGTTNYGYTF
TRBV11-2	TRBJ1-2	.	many	TGTGCCAGCAGCTCACAGAGGACGGGTCCGTATGGCTACACCTTC	CASSSQRTGPYGYTF
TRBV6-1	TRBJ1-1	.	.	TGTGCCAGCAGATCGCGACCAGGCATGAACACTGAAGCTTTCTTT	CASRSRPGMNTEAFF
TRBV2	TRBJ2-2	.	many	TGTGCCAGCACTGACAGGAACACCGGGGAGCTGTTTTTT	CASTDRNTGELFF
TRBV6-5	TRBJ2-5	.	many	TGTGCCAGCAGTTTGGTAAGAGGACAGGAGACCCAGTACTTC	CASSLVRGQETQYF
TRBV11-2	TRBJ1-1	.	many	TGTGCCAGCAGCTTCGTCAGGGAGAGCACTGAAGCTTTCTTT	CASSFVRESTEAFF
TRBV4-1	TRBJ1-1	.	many	TGCGCCAGCAGCCACCGACACAAACAGAGCTTGAACACTGAAGCTTTCTTT	CASSHRHKQSLNTEAFF
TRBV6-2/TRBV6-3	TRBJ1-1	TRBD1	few	TGTGCCAGCAGTTACCGACAGGGGGGAACGAGCACTGAAGCTTTCTTT	CASSYRQGGTSTEAFF
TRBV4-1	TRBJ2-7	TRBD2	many	TGCGCCAGCAGCCCTCTCCCGGGGACTAGCTACTACGAGCAGTACTTC	CASSPLPGTSYYEQYF
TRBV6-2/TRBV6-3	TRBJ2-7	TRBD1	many	TGTGCCAGCAGCCCCCTATCGGGACAGGCCCCTCGTTGGCGATACGAGCAGTACTTC	CASSPLSGQAPRWRYEQYF